These 28 T cell receptor beta chains originate from one sample sequenced in a study of cytomegalovirus exposure and HLA in healthy donors (dated by TCRdb to the late 2010s). Library creation used the immunoSEQ multiplex PCR assay. TCRdb provides this immuneACCESS table in a form limited to in-frame rearrangements. Some clones are lacking; in checked studies, under half of them reflect an unresolved V gene, and why the rest are absent is not known. The sample records 110,000 or so clones, more than 85% of which are singletons. In total, the top ten clones hold 4.4% of the sample. Sequenced input: PBMCs. All receptors derive from a man aged 18 to 29 in good health and CMV-seropositive.

This clone has only one observation. The CDR3 DNA follows: TGTGCCAGCAGCTCACTAGACGCGAGCTCCTACAATGAGCAGTTCTTC. It yields the protein CASSSLDASSYNEQFF. The chain recombines TRBV5-6 with TRBJ2-1, with D possibly TRBD2 on 5 matching bases. Trimming removed 3 bases from V and 0 bases from J, with 13 bases in between. Germline assignment: CDR1 SGHDT and CDR2 YYEEEE. The CDR3 covers 16 residues. Drawing the rest from reference TRBV5-6 and TRBJ2-1, the complete variable domain is DAGVTQSPTHLIKTRGQQVTLRCSPKSGHDTVSWYQQALGQGPQFIFQYYEEEERQRGNFPDRFSGHQFPNYSSELNVNALLLGDSALYLCASSSLDASSYNEQFFGPGTRLTVL.

This clone has a single count. The chain is built from TRBV6-1 and TRBJ1-1, with D tentatively TRBD1 (5 bases). Germline V lookup: CDR1 MNHNS, CDR2 SASEGT. The CDR3 runs 13 residues. Trimming cost V 5 bases and J 5 bases, with 12 bases left between them. CDR3 loop: CASSLIRGTEAFF. CDR3 nucleotides: TGTGCCAGCAGTCTTATTAGGGGAACTGAAGCTTTCTTT.

The V gene is TRBV7-2, the J gene TRBJ2-5, with D possibly TRBD2 on 5 matching bases. This CDR3 is 16 amino acids long. Looked up from germline, CDR1 is SGHTA and CDR2 is FQGNSA. V shed 1 base and J shed 4 bases, with 16 bases lying between them. The chain's CDR3 is CASSLGPWRSTETQYF. The CDR3 DNA reads TGTGCCAGCAGCTTAGGGCCCTGGAGGAGCACAGAGACCCAGTACTTC.

This clone was picked up one time. The chain couples TRBV7-9 to TRBJ1-2; 7 nucleotides agree with TRBD1. The CDR3 totals 12 residues. With 3 bases clipped from V and 7 bases from J, the junction kept 2 bases outside the gene matches. CDR1 is SEHNR, CDR2 FQNEAQ, per germline (reference sequence). The CDR3 sequence is CASSFDRVGYTF. The CDR3 region has the DNA TGTGCCAGCAGCTTTGACAGGGTTGGCTACACCTTC.

In DNA form, the CDR3 reads TGTGCCAGCATTTTCAGACAGGATCATTCACCCCTCCACTTT. Translation gives CASIFRQDHSPLHF. The J gene is TRBJ1-6, the V gene TRBV27, with D perhaps matching TRBD1 (6 bases). This CDR3 spans 14 amino acids. V lost 7 bases and J 8 bases, leaving 15 bases between the germline ends. Germline V gene sequence: CDR1 MNHEY, CDR2 SMNVEV (reference sequence).

The rearrangement links TRBV6-6 to TRBJ1-1; a weak D match, TRBD1 (5 bases). CDR1 is MNHNY, CDR2 SVGAGI, per germline (reference sequence). The CDR3 consists of 14 residues. The V end lost 2 bases, the J end lost 5 bases, and 12 bases lay between the germline ends. In nucleotides, the CDR3 is TGTGCCAGCAGTTACGGGGGGGTTGGTACTGAAGCTTTCTTT. Its protein is CASSYGGVGTEAFF.

This chain joins TRBV4-1 and TRBJ1-4; D remains ambiguous. Trimming stripped 0 bases from V and 4 bases from J, with 9 bases between. The length of the CDR3 is 15 residues. The germline V gene has CDR1 MGHRA and CDR2 YSYEKL. The CDR3 DNA reads as TGCGCCAGCAGCCAAGAGGCACAGCTTAATGAAAAACTGTTTTTT. Translated: CASSQEAQLNEKLFF.

This chain uses TRBV7-2 with TRBJ1-3; 9 bases align to TRBD1. Unmatched junction bases numbered 8, after V lost 5 bases and J lost 6 bases. The CDR3 sequence is 15 residues long. The germline gives CDR1 SGHTA, CDR2 FQGNSA. CDR3 bases: TGTGCCAGCAGCCCTCGGACAGGGGTTTTAAACACCATATATTTT. As protein: CASSPRTGVLNTIYF.

The rearrangement links TRBV7-8 to TRBJ2-2, with 11 nucleotides matching TRBD1. J lost 3 bases, V lost 1 base, and 7 bases had no gene match. Germline V lookup: CDR1 SGHVS, CDR2 FQNEAQ. The CDR3 sequence is 18 residues long. The chain's CDR3 is CASSLGRGTGGHTGELFF. In nucleotides, the CDR3 is TGTGCCAGCAGCTTAGGGCGAGGGACAGGGGGACACACCGGGGAGCTGTTTTTT.

The chain joins TRBV10-3 to TRBJ2-3; 13 bases are shared with TRBD2. V lost 2 bases, J lost 0 bases, and 2 bases stayed unmatched. The CDR3 covers 17 residues. Per germline, CDR1 ENHRY and CDR2 SYGVKD. CDR3 nucleotides: TGTGCCATCAGTGAGGCGACTAGCGGGGGGAGCACAGATACGCAGTATTTT. Protein sequence: CAISEATSGGSTDTQYF.

This clone was seen a single time. This chain links TRBV4-2 with TRBJ2-7; 9 bases align to TRBD1. J was trimmed by 3 bases and V by 6 bases; bases with no gene match: 9. The CDR3 length is 15 residues. Germline V CDR1 and CDR2: LGHNA, YNFKEQ. For the CDR3, the DNA is TGTGCCAGCAGTCTAAAAGGGACAGGGTTCTACGAGCAGTACTTC. Encoded protein: CASSLKGTGFYEQYF.

This clone was seen a few times. The genes are TRBV19 and TRBJ1-2, with 9 bases fitting TRBD1. The CDR3 spans 15 residues. V lost 5 bases to trimming and J lost 4 bases; unmatched junction nucleotides: 8. Germline CDR1 reads LNHDA; CDR2 reads SQIVND (reference sequence). The CDR3 is CASSARDRGFYGYTF. Written as DNA, the CDR3 is TGTGCCAGTAGTGCCCGAGACAGGGGGTTCTATGGCTACACCTTC. Complete variable domain (other parts from reference TRBV19 and TRBJ1-2): DGGITQSPKYLFRKEGQNVTLSCEQNLNHDAMYWYRQDPGQGLRLIYYSQIVNDFQKGDIAEGYSVSREKKESFPLTVTSAQKNPTAFYLCASSARDRGFYGYTFGSGTRLTVV.

The chain couples TRBV5-8 to TRBJ2-5, with unresolved D. This CDR3 has 11 residues. Germline-derived CDR1 and CDR2 are SGHTS and YDEGEE. V lost 3 bases to trimming and J lost 2 bases, with 2 bases between them. CDR3 coding DNA: TGTGCCAGCAGCTCGCAAGAGACCCAGTACTTC. Amino acids: CASSSQETQYF.

The count of this clone is one. The chain is built from TRBV4-1 and TRBJ2-3; tentatively, D is TRBD2 (7 bases). The V gene's germline CDR1 is MGHRA and CDR2 YSYEKL. Trimming took off 8 bases at V and 5 bases at J, with 20 bases between the two ends. The CDR3 totals 15 residues. CDR3 residues: CASEMWGGAKDTQYF. The CDR3 DNA is TGCGCCAGCGAAATGTGGGGGGGGGCTAAAGATACGCAGTATTTT.

Written as DNA, the CDR3 is TGTGCCAGCAGCTTAGTCCCCGGATTGGAGGCTTTCTTT. Its translation: CASSLVPGLEAFF. V usage is TRBV11-2 and J usage is TRBJ1-1; D remains ambiguous. The ends were cut back, 1 base at V and 11 bases at J, with 14 bases in the middle. CDR1 is SGHAT and CDR2 is FQNNGV in the germline V gene. The CDR3 has 13 residues.

This chain connects TRBV29-1 to TRBJ2-1, with TRBD1 matching over 9 bases. With 6 bases clipped from V and 6 bases from J, the junction kept 9 bases outside the gene matches. The CDR3 extends over 14 amino acids. The germline CDR1 and CDR2 sequences are SQVTM and ANQGSEA. CDR3 DNA sequence: TGCAGCGTGGACCACAGGGGGCTTACCAATGAGCAGTTCTTC. It is translated as CSVDHRGLTNEQFF.

This chain uses TRBV5-1 with TRBJ1-2, with 8 bases aligning to TRBD1. Per germline, CDR1 SGHRS and CDR2 YFSETQ. The V gene end was trimmed by 7 bases and the J gene end by 7 bases; junction bases not matched to a gene: 12. The CDR3 consists of 14 residues. The CDR3 sequence is CASSPKTGVGGYTF. DNA for the CDR3: TGCGCCAGCTCCCCAAAGACAGGGGTTGGTGGCTACACCTTC.

V usage is TRBV5-1 and J usage is TRBJ2-2, with D possibly TRBD2 on 6 matching bases. Looked up from germline, CDR1 is SGHRS and CDR2 is YFSETQ. The CDR3 consists of 15 residues. V was shortened by 3 bases and J by 3 bases, with 12 bases between the two germline ends. CDR3 coding DNA: TGCGCCAGCAGCTGCCGGGACTGGTACACCGGGGAGCTGTTTTTT. It yields the protein CASSCRDWYTGELFF.

The genes are TRBV9 and TRBJ1-4; weak D call: TRBD1 (5 bases). CDR3 size: 15 residues. Germline CDR1 SGDLS, CDR2 YYNGEE. V shed 4 bases and J shed 3 bases, with 13 bases lying between them. Written as DNA, the CDR3 is TGTGCCAGCAGCTTCCGACAGCCCTCTAATGAAAAACTGTTTTTT. Translating gives CASSFRQPSNEKLFF.

V gene TRBV10-2 combines with J gene TRBJ2-2; the D gene is possibly TRBD2 (6 bases). With 8 bases removed from V and 6 bases from J, the gap between germline ends came to 10 bases. Per germline, CDR1 WSHSY and CDR2 SAAADI. The CDR3 contains 12 residues. The CDR3 spells CASGGEAGELFF. The CDR3 coding sequence is TGCGCCAGCGGTGGGGAGGCCGGGGAGCTGTTTTTT.

This chain connects TRBV5-8 to TRBJ1-1; D is uncertain. The ends were cut back, 3 bases at V and 8 bases at J, with 14 bases in the middle. The V gene's germline CDR1 is SGHTS and CDR2 YDEGEE. There are 13 residues in the CDR3. This chain's CDR3 is CASSSLIQTEAFF. The DNA of the CDR3 is TGTGCCAGCAGCTCTCTGATACAGACAGAAGCTTTCTTT. Using reference TRBV5-8 and TRBJ1-1 for the parts outside the CDR3, the full variable domain is EAGVTQSPTHLIKTRGQQATLRCSPISGHTSVYWYQQALGLGLQFLLWYDEGEERNRGNFPPRFSGRQFPNYSSELNVNALELEDSALYLCASSSLIQTEAFFGQGTRLTVV.

This clone was recorded only once. The V and J genes are TRBV7-9 and TRBJ2-1, with D hard to call. The CDR3 spans 13 residues. Germline V gene data show CDR1 as SEHNR and CDR2 as FQNEAQ (reference sequence). Trimming left V 3 bases short and J 7 bases short, with 10 bases between. CDR3 bases: TGTGCCAGCAGCTTTGGCGGAGTAAATGAGCAGTTCTTC. Translating it yields CASSFGGVNEQFF.

The sample holds a few counts of this clone. The chain employs TRBV25-1 and TRBJ1-1, with 7 nucleotides matching TRBD1. CDR1 and CDR2 (germline): MGHDK, SYGVNS. The junction had 1 base not matched to a gene; V was cut back by 4 bases and J by 8 bases. The length of the CDR3 is 11 residues. As DNA, the CDR3 is TGTGCCAGCAGTGCACAGGGGGAAGCTTTCTTT. Translation gives CASSAQGEAFF.

The rearrangement links TRBV18 to TRBJ2-7; weak D call: TRBD2 (5 bases). The V end was cut by 3 bases, the J end by 6 bases, with 18 bases between. The CDR3 runs 15 residues. Germline V gives CDR1 KGHSH, CDR2 LQKENI. CDR3 amino acids: CASSPLSGNLGEQYF. The DNA of the CDR3 is TGTGCCAGCTCACCCCTATCCGGGAATTTGGGCGAGCAGTACTTC.

CDR3: CASKPRDSPNEKLFF. The CDR3 DNA reads as TGTGCCAGCAAGCCCAGGGACAGCCCTAATGAAAAACTGTTTTTT. The chain employs TRBV6-1 and TRBJ1-4; 7 bases agree with TRBD1. Unmatched junction bases numbered 8, after V lost 7 bases and J lost 3 bases. The CDR3 covers 15 residues. The germline V gene encodes CDR1 MNHNS and CDR2 SASEGT.

The chain couples TRBV6-1 to TRBJ1-2; D is undetermined. V lost 3 bases and J 1 base, leaving 6 bases between the germline ends. This CDR3 is 13 amino acids long. CDR1 and CDR2 (germline): MNHNS, SASEGT. The CDR3 loop reads CASSDFNNYGYTF. In DNA, the CDR3 is TGTGCCAGCAGTGACTTTAATAACTATGGCTACACCTTC.

The chain carries TRBV11-2 and TRBJ2-5; 12 bases fit TRBD2. Germline trimming cut 0 bases from V and 5 bases from J; bases unmatched to any gene: 10. The CDR3 is 18 residues long. The germline CDR1 and CDR2 sequences are SGHAT and FQNNGV. Here the CDR3 reads CASSLDAWSGTSGETQYF. The CDR3 DNA reads as TGTGCCAGCAGCTTAGACGCCTGGTCCGGGACTAGCGGGGAGACCCAGTACTTC.

The table lists this clone with a few counts. The chain uses TRBV5-6 and TRBJ1-1; TRBD1 matches at 7 bases. V lost 1 base, J lost 0 bases, and 3 bases stayed unmatched. The CDR3 totals 15 residues. Germline CDR1 and CDR2: SGHDT and YYEEEE. CDR3 protein: CASSLLGTVNTEAFF. The DNA for the CDR3 is TGTGCCAGCAGCTTGCTAGGGACAGTGAACACTGAAGCTTTCTTT. The full variable domain, with the rest looked up from reference TRBV5-6 and TRBJ1-1, is DAGVTQSPTHLIKTRGQQVTLRCSPKSGHDTVSWYQQALGQGPQFIFQYYEEEERQRGNFPDRFSGHQFPNYSSELNVNALLLGDSALYLCASSLLGTVNTEAFFGQGTRLTVV.